The sample holds a few counts of the clone carrying this T cell receptor beta chain. Study processing details: The authors estimated nucleated cell counts from reference gene primer amplification. Sequencing used immunoSEQ multiplex PCR; TCRdb keeps in-frame clones, though not all of them. The V and J calls and clone size are taken from that table; D and trimming were inferred from the DNA. The table includes over 200,000 clones, over 70% detected once. The record originates from a study of blood T cell repertoires in COVID-19. Study summary: PBMCs, B-cell-depleted T cells, or T cells provided the cDNA or gDNA that made up the material.

In germline, CDR1 is SGHVS, CDR2 FNYEAQ. The V end was cut by 3 bases, the J end by 4 bases, with 15 bases between. This CDR3 has 15 residues. Participants were placed into cohorts based on the clinical history they reported. Exposed participants encountered a COVID-19 case during the 2 weeks preceding study entry. The chain couples TRBV7-6 to TRBJ1-2, with a tentative D call TRBD1 (5 bases). The sequence came from a woman aged 25 to 39 who had been exposed to COVID-19. The sample comprised PBMCs or T cells enriched from blood (not recorded which). CDR3 amino acids: CASSFSDGGLYGYTF. The DNA of the CDR3 is TGTGCCAGCAGCTTTTCGGACGGGGGACTCTATGGCTACACCTTC.